These T cell receptor beta chains were read from a single sample in a study of shared clonotypes between healthy human individuals. Data came from immunoSEQ multiplex PCR; TCRdb stores just in-frame clones and leaves some out. The sample includes millions of clones, 85% to 95% seen only once; the top ten take under 0.15%. What was sequenced was naive CD4+ T cells sorted from blood. These receptors were obtained from a man aged 18 to 30 in good health. The conserved cysteine and the conserved F or W are not part of the CDR3 here. Each record gives: J gene, V gene, CDR3 protein.

>TRBJ2-1|TRBV9
ASSPSSYNEQF
>TRBJ2-2|TRBV7-9
ASTAAASNTGELF
>TRBJ2-3|TRBV27
ASTLKSWLAGGYDTQY
>TRBJ2-2|TRBV28
ASSGTGVSGELF
>TRBJ1-5|TRBV19
ASKGAERGERGNQPQH
>TRBJ1-6|TRBV7-2
ASRERQGSYNSPLH
>TRBJ1-5|TRBV19
ASSYMSQPQH
>TRBJ2-3|TRBV5-4
ASSLGGPSLSTDTQY
>TRBJ2-6|TRBV7-9
ASSLYRPSGANVLT
>TRBJ2-5|TRBV5-1
ASSLGIASGTPGETQY
>TRBJ2-5|TRBV9
ASSVSGGGAGLETQY
>TRBJ1-6|TRBV7-2
ASSLSGGNSPLH
>TRBJ1-4|TRBV4-1
ASSQRAVATNEKLF
>TRBJ2-7|TRBV7-9
ASSLGGTYEQY
>TRBJ1-3|TRBV6-5
ASSSIQGLSGNTIY
>TRBJ2-3|TRBV6-5
ASRGQGTDTQY
>TRBJ2-3|TRBV6-4
ASSPGGAEADTQY
>TRBJ1-4|TRBV2
ASSNGGTGSF
>TRBJ1-5|TRBV7-2
ASSLAGTVYSNQPQH
>TRBJ2-1|TRBV7-9
ASSTGPRNEQF
>TRBJ1-2|TRBV2
ASSPGYGYT
>TRBJ2-5|TRBV5-1
ASSLGLAVQETQY
>TRBJ2-1|TRBV4-3
ASSQVFSRGRNEQF
>TRBJ2-1|TRBV9
ASSVEGGTGNEQF
>TRBJ2-3|TRBV7-6
ASSPAGGSITDTQY
>TRBJ2-3|TRBV2
ASGGGLLDTQY
>TRBJ2-2|TRBV19
ASSSRGAGELF
>TRBJ1-2|TRBV20-1
SVQGSYGYT
>TRBJ1-6|TRBV7-2
ASSLGWVRNSPLH
>TRBJ1-3|TRBV6-5
ATSVGPAQNTIY
>TRBJ2-2|TRBV6-5
ASGFPPGQGPGELF
>TRBJ1-1|TRBV10-3
AISERGDDTEAF
>TRBJ2-1|TRBV2
ASSGRAGGNEQF
>TRBJ1-2|TRBV11-2
ASSLNDPTGGFDYGYT
>TRBJ1-6|TRBV6-5
ASKRGFRNSPLH
>TRBJ2-2|TRBV27
ASRVDMNTGELF
>TRBJ2-3|TRBV10-3
AISESLTGSGGARADTQY
>TRBJ1-3|TRBV27
ASSLSGGNTIY
>TRBJ2-4|TRBV7-8
ASSQGREGLNIQY
>TRBJ2-6|TRBV5-6
ASSWGTGSGANVLT
>TRBJ1-5|TRBV30
AWSVPGIYNQPQH
>TRBJ2-7|TRBV5-5
ASSFWGNSYEQY
>TRBJ2-7|TRBV5-1
ASSFGQGGTYEQY
>TRBJ1-1|TRBV6-6
ASSYPAAWPNTEAF
>TRBJ2-7|TRBV5-4
ASSLKDRVGPYEQY
>TRBJ1-3|TRBV5-1
ASSLNGGSGNTIY
>TRBJ2-2|TRBV6-1
ASSEASAPTGELF
>TRBJ1-1|TRBV6-5
ASSLGIGAGEAF
>TRBJ2-1|TRBV14
ASSQGVTGSSGEQF
>TRBJ1-1|TRBV11-3
ASTETSYLNTEAF
>TRBJ2-1|TRBV10-3
AISEVPTYYNEQF
>TRBJ2-5|TRBV11-2
ASSLERLAYETQY
>TRBJ1-1|TRBV30
AWSVIGAEAF